The 9 T cell receptor beta chains listed next were all sequenced from one sample in a study of regulatory T cells in long-lasting Graves disease. TCR beta libraries were built with iRepertoire HTBI primers and Arm-PCR of CDR3 regions. TCRdb re-called the multiplex PCR reads with MiXCR, one entry per CDR3 protein. The sample carries approximately 300,000 distinct CDR3 sequences, 18% recorded once. The time point denotes: newly diagnosed GD, antithyroid drugs for less than 3 months. Preparation of the TCR library used RNA extracted from PBMCs. The sequenced sample was peripheral blood mononuclear cells (PBMCs), obtained at new diagnosis, from a patient treated with antithyroid drugs. All receptors derive from a female donor with Graves disease.

To note about this clonotype: With a much larger clone just one base away, this may be a read error. The CDR3 reads CASESYNEQYF. CDR3 nucleotide sequence: TGTGCCAGCGAGTCCTACAATGAGCAGTACTTC. V and J are TRBV28 and TRBJ2-1; D remains unclear. TRBJ2-7 explains the end of the DNA better; the J call may be wrong. The CDR3 runs to 11 residues. The V gene's germline CDR1 is MDHEN and CDR2 SYDVKM.

This clonotype was found many times. With a much larger clone just one base away, this may be a read error. This sequence joins TRBV28 and TRBJ1-1, with 9 bases lining up with TRBD1. CDR3 length: 13 amino acids. Germline V lookup: CDR1 MDHEN, CDR2 SYDVKM. CDR3 sequence (DNA): TGTGCCAGCATCGACAGGGGGGCCCCTGCTGCTTCCTTT. It encodes CASIDRGAPAASF.

A few counts support this clonotype. This rearrangement joins TRBV5-1 to TRBJ2-7; D ambiguous. This CDR3 is built from 15 residues. CDR1 is SGHRS, CDR2 YFSETQ, per germline. V was cut by 0 bases and J by 2 bases, with 12 bases left in between. The CDR3 bases are TGCGCCAGCAGCTTGGAGACCGGTGGGACCTACGAGCAGTACTTC. Protein sequence: CASSLETGGTYEQYF.

This clonotype was counted at least ten times. This rearrangement joins TRBV9 to TRBJ1-4; D ambiguous. There are 15 residues in the CDR3. Trimming cost V 0 bases and J 12 bases, with 18 bases left between them. Germline loops: CDR1 SGDLS, CDR2 YYNGEE. CDR3 protein: CASSVEPLGPGQLFF. In DNA form, the CDR3 reads TGTGCCAGCAGCGTAGAACCACTGGGCCCTGGGCAACTGTTTTTT.

The V and J genes are TRBV12-3 or TRBV12-4 and TRBJ2-3, with 15 nucleotides matching TRBD2. The CDR3 covers 18 residues. With V trimmed by 6 bases and J by 1 base, 8 bases remained unmatched. In DNA form, the CDR3 reads TGTGCCAGCAGGAGCGGGACTAGCGGGAGGATGGGCACAGATACGCAGTATTTT. This translates into CASRSGTSGRMGTDTQYF.

V gene TRBV7-9 combines with J gene TRBJ2-3; unclear D gene. This CDR3 is 12 amino acids long. Germline loops: CDR1 SEHNR, CDR2 FQNEAQ (reference sequence). The V end lost 3 bases, the J end lost 5 bases, and 6 bases lay between the germline ends. The DNA for the CDR3 is TGTGCCAGCAGCTTCGATCAAGATACGCAGTATTTT. Residues: CASSFDQDTQYF.

The table lists this clonotype with many counts. The rearrangement joins TRBV10-3 to TRBJ2-7, with TRBD1 as a possible D gene (6 bases). This CDR3 contains 16 residues. The V end lost 4 bases, the J end lost 7 bases, and 23 bases lay between the germline ends. The germline V gene encodes CDR1 ENHRY and CDR2 SYGVKD. In DNA form, the CDR3 reads TGTGCCATCAGTGGTGTCGAGGAGGACAGCAAGGAGGAGCAGTACTTC. This translates into CAISGVEEDSKEEQYF.

This clonotype occurred many times. V and J are TRBV12-3 or TRBV12-4 and TRBJ2-3; 8 bases are shared with TRBD1. V was clipped by 4 bases and J by 4 bases; unmatched bases: 7. This CDR3 is 15 amino acids long. The CDR3 sequence is CASSYPDRGADTQYF. The CDR3 nucleotides read TGTGCCAGCAGTTACCCCGACAGGGGAGCAGATACGCAGTATTTT.

This clonotype was seen many times. This chain uses TRBV11-3 with TRBJ2-7; perhaps TRBD1 as D (5 bases). Deletions cut 6 bases from V and 1 base from J, with 10 bases between. CDR1 and CDR2 (germline): SGHNT, YENEEA. The CDR3 spans 13 residues. CDR3 nucleotide sequence: TGTGCCAGCAGACGGACATCTTCCTACGAGCAGTACTTC. This sequence encodes CASRRTSSYEQYF.